The T cell receptor (beta chain) under discussion was sequenced for a study of T cell responses to AZD1222 COVID-19 vaccine. Findings of the study overall: Among those given AZD1222, only five to seven were seropositive at baseline. Without day 14 samples, only post-peak T cell repertoires were studied. Across the whole spike, CD4 TCRs peaked at regions 160-218 and 743-854. Clonal diversity may have been underestimated, and the donors were mostly white British, with more females than males.

The data were produced by immunoSEQ multiplex PCR, yet TCRdb's version contains in-frame clones alone and is incomplete. The sample holds about 56,000 clones, roughly three quarters seen once. The germline V gene encodes CDR1 MDHEN and CDR2 SYDVKM. This CDR3 has 14 amino acids. V lost 6 bases to trimming and J lost 3 bases; unmatched junction nucleotides: 8. With respect to this clone: The antigen is unknown.

The TCR comes from an adult who received the AZD1222 COVID-19 vaccine. V is TRBV28 and J is TRBJ2-7; 7 nucleotides line up with TRBD2. The material sequenced was peripheral blood, taken 28 days after the second AZD1222 dose. The CDR3 sequence is CASSSPGEGYEQYF. The CDR3 nucleotides read TGTGCCAGCAGCTCCCCGGGGGAGGGCTACGAGCAGTACTTC.